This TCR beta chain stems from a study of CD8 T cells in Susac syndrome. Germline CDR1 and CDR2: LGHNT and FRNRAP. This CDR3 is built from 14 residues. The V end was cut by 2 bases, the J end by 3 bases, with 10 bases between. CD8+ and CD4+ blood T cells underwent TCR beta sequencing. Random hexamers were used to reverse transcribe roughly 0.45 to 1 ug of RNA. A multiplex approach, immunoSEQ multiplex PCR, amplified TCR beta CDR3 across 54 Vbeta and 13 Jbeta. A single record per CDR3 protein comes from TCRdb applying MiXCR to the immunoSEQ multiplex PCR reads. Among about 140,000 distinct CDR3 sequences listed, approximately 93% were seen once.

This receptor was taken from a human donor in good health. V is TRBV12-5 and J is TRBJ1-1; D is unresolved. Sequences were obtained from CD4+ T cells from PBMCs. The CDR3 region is CASGLSGLDTEAFF. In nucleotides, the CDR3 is TGTGCTAGTGGTTTGTCCGGGCTGGACACTGAAGCTTTCTTT.